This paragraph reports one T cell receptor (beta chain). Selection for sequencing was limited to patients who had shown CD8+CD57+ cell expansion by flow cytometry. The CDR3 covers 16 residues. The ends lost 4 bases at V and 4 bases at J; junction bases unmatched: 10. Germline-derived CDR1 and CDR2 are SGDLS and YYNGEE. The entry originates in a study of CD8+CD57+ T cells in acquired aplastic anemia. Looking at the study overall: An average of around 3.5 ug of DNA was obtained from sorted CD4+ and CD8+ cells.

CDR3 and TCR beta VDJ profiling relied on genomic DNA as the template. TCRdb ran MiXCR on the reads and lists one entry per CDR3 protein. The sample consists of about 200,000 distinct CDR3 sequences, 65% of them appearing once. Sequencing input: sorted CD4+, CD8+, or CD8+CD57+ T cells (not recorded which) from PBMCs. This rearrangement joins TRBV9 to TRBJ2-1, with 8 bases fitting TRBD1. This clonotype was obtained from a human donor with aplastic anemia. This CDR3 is CASSHSRTGTYNEQFF. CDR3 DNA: TGTGCCAGCAGCCACAGCCGGACAGGGACATACAATGAGCAGTTCTTC.